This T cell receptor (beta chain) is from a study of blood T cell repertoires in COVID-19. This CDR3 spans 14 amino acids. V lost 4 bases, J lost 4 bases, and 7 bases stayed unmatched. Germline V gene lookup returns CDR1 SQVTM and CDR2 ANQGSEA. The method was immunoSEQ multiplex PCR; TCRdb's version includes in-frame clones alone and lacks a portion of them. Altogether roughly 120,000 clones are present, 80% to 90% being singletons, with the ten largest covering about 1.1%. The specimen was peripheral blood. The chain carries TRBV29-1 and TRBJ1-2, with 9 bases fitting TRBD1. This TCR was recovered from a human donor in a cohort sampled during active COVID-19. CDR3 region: CSVVAGTGTYGYTF. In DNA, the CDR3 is TGCAGCGTTGTGGCCGGGACAGGGACCTATGGCTACACCTTC.